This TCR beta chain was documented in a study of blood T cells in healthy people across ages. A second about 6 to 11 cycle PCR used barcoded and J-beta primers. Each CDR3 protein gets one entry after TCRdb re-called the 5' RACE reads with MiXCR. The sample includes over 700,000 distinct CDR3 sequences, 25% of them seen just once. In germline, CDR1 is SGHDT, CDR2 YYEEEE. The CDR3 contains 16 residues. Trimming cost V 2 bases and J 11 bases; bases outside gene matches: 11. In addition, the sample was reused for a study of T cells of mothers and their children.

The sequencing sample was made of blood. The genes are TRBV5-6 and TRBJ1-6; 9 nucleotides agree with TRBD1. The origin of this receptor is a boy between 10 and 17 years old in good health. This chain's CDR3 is CASSLLSGQGATPLHF. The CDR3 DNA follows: TGTGCCAGCAGCTTACTTTCGGGACAGGGTGCGACACCCCTCCACTTT.